This T cell receptor (beta chain) emerged from a study of blood T cell repertoires in COVID-19. This table comes from immunoSEQ multiplex PCR, and its TCRdb copy is limited to in-frame clones, with some not included. The sample has around 230,000 clones, more than 75% seen once. This clone appeared once. Trimming stripped 6 bases from V and 0 bases from J, with 11 bases between. The CDR3 runs to 14 residues. Looked up from germline, CDR1 is MNHEY and CDR2 is SMNVEV (reference sequence). This sequence originates from a woman aged 55 to 70 with active or convalescent COVID-19. Sequenced material: peripheral blood. The V call is TRBV27, the J call TRBJ1-2; D is unclear. The CDR3 coding sequence is TGTGCCAGCAGACCTTGGACTTCTAACTATGGCTACACCTTC. It is translated as CASRPWTSNYGYTF.